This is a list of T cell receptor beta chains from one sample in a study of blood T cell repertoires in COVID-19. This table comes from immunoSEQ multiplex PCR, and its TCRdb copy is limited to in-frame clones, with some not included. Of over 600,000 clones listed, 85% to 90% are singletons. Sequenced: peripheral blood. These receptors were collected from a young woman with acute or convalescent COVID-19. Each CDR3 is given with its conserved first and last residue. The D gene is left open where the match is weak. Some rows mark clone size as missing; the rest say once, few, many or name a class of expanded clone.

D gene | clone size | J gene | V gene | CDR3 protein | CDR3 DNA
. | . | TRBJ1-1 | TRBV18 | CASSPNGQTEAFF | TGTGCCAGCTCACCTAACGGACAAACTGAAGCTTTCTTT
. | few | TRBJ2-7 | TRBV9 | CASSVDAEWIYEQYF | TGTGCCAGCAGCGTAGATGCGGAATGGATCTACGAGCAGTACTTC
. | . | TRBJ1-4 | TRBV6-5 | CASRLTVATNEKLFF | TGTGCCAGCAGGTTGACAGTTGCAACTAATGAAAAACTGTTTTTT
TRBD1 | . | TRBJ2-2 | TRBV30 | CAWRSQGADTGELFF | TGTGCCTGGAGGTCACAGGGGGCCGACACCGGGGAGCTGTTTTTT
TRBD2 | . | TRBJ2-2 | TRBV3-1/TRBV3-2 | CASSPGLAETGELFF | TGTGCCAGCAGCCCGGGACTAGCGGAGACCGGGGAGCTGTTTTTT
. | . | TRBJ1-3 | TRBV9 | CASSSQTEVRNTIYF | TGTGCCAGCAGCTCCCAGACAGAAGTAAGAAACACCATATATTTT
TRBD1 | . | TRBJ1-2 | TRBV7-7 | CASSPGTGYGYTF | TGTGCCAGCAGCCCCGGGACAGGCTATGGCTACACCTTC
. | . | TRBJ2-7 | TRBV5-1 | CASGGAAGAQYF | TGCGCCAGTGGGGGGGCCGCCGGAGCGCAGTACTTC
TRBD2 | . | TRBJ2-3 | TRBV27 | CASSLNTGGADTQYF | TGTGCCAGCAGTTTAAACACGGGGGGGGCAGATACGCAGTATTTT
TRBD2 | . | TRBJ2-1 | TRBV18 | CASSPTSSNEQFF | TGTGCCAGCTCACCGACTAGCAGTAATGAGCAGTTCTTC
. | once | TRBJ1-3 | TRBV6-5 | CASSYSRVPSGNTIYF | TGTGCCAGCAGTTACTCGAGGGTACCCTCTGGAAACACCATATATTTT
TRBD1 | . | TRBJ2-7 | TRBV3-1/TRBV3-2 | CASSQALPGQGPYEQYF | TGTGCCAGCAGCCAAGCCCTCCCGGGACAGGGTCCCTACGAGCAGTACTTC
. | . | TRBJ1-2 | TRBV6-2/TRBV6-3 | CASSYSVRSHYGYTF | TGTGCCAGCAGTTACTCTGTTCGGTCACACTATGGCTACACCTTC
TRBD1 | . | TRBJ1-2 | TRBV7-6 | CASSPRTGVGYGYTF | TGTGCCAGCAGCCCTCGGACAGGGGTAGGGTATGGCTACACCTTC
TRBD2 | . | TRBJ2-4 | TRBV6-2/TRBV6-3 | CASSYSLAEENIQYF | TGTGCCAGCAGTTACTCCCTAGCGGAAGAAAACATTCAGTACTTC
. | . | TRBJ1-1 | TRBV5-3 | CARSYPLGGNTEAFF | TGTGCCAGAAGCTACCCCCTCGGGGGGAACACTGAAGCTTTCTTT
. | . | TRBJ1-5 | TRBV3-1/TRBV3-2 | CASSQAAAGAGNNQPQHF | TGTGCCAGCAGCCAAGCGGCGGCGGGGGCCGGGAACAATCAGCCCCAGCATTTT
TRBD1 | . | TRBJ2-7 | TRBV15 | CATSREDRGPYEQYF | TGTGCCACCAGCAGAGAGGACAGGGGGCCCTACGAGCAGTACTTC
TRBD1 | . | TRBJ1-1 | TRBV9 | CASSTTGGWNTEAFF | TGTGCCAGCAGCACGACAGGGGGCTGGAACACTGAAGCTTTCTTT